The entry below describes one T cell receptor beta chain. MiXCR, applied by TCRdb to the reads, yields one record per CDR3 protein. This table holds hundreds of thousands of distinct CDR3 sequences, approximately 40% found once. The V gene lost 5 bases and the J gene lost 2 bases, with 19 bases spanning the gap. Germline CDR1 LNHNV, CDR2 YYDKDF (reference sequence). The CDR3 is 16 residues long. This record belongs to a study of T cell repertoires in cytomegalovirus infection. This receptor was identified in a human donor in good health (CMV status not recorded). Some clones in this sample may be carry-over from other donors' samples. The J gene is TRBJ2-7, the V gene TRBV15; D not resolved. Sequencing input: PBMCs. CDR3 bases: TGTGCCACCAGCCGAGGCGCATGGGGAATGCCCTACGAGCAGTACTTC. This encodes CATSRGAWGMPYEQYF.